A single sample is the source of the 18 T cell receptor beta chains below, sequenced in a study of OX40 agonist ivuxolimab in advanced cancers. The method was immunoSEQ multiplex PCR; TCRdb's version includes in-frame clones alone and lacks a portion of them. This sample has some 81,000 clones, with around 83% found just once. The sample in question was CD4+ or CD8+ T cells sorted from blood, obtained in a trial of the OX40 agonist ivuxolimab. These receptors all come from an adult with an advanced solid tumor such as melanoma, head and neck, liver or kidney cancer.

CDR3 in DNA: TGTGCCAGCAGTTCTCAAGGAACTAGCGGTGCAGATACGCAGTATTTT. It is translated as CASSSQGTSGADTQYF. This chain uses TRBV2 with TRBJ2-3, with 8 bases aligning to TRBD2. CDR3 length equals 16 residues. Germline CDR1 and CDR2: SNHLY and FYNNEI. V lost 5 bases and J lost 4; bases outside the gene matches: 11.

This chain connects TRBV7-6 to TRBJ1-1; 8 nucleotides match TRBD1. The CDR3 spans 13 residues. Germline V gene lookup returns CDR1 SGHVS and CDR2 FNYEAQ. J gave up 6 bases and V 5 bases, and 5 bases lay outside the gene matches. This CDR3 reads CASSQGQGAEAFF. CDR3 coding DNA: TGTGCCAGCAGCCAAGGACAGGGCGCTGAAGCTTTCTTT.

The rearrangement uses TRBV28 and TRBJ1-2; a possible D gene is TRBD1 (6 bases). Trimming stripped 3 bases from V and 7 bases from J, with 12 bases between. CDR3 length: 13 amino acids. Germline CDR1 MDHEN, CDR2 SYDVKM. In DNA, the CDR3 is TGTGCCAGCAGTTTCTACAGGGCCCGTGGCTACACCTTC. It translates to CASSFYRARGYTF.

V gene TRBV2 combines with J gene TRBJ2-3; D is unclear. With 7 bases removed from V and 0 bases from J, the gap between germline ends came to 11 bases. The CDR3 covers 14 residues. Germline-derived CDR1 and CDR2 are SNHLY and FYNNEI. The chain's CDR3 is CASKWTPSTDTQYF. DNA of the CDR3: TGTGCCAGCAAGTGGACGCCTAGCACAGATACGCAGTATTTT.

The chain is built from TRBV6-5 and TRBJ1-1; D not resolved. CDR1 is MNHEY, CDR2 SVGAGI, per germline. This CDR3 spans 14 amino acids. Trimming removed 6 bases from V and 5 bases from J, with 16 bases in between. The CDR3, as DNA: TGTGCCAGCAGCCCTCGAATCGCGGCGACTGAAGCTTTCTTT. This encodes CASSPRIAATEAFF.

This clone occurred a few times. In nucleotides, the CDR3 is TGTGCCAGCAGCCCCGGGATAGCGGGGGCGCACTATACGCAGTATTTT. This sequence encodes CASSPGIAGAHYTQYF. The chain joins TRBV27 to TRBJ2-3; 9 nucleotides match TRBD2. The CDR3 consists of 16 residues. Germline-derived CDR1 and CDR2 are MNHEY and SMNVEV (reference sequence). V lost 6 bases and J lost 7; bases outside the gene matches: 14.

This chain uses TRBV6-6 with TRBJ1-3; possibly TRBD1 for D (5 bases). The CDR3 spans 14 residues. Trimming pared 7 bases from V and 4 bases from J, leaving 14 bases between. In germline, CDR1 is MNHNY, CDR2 SVGAGI (reference sequence). The CDR3 DNA follows: TGTGCCAGCACCTTAGGGACCGGGGGAAACACCATATATTTT. The encoded protein is CASTLGTGGNTIYF.

The J gene is TRBJ2-5, the V gene TRBV7-9; 8 bases line up with TRBD2. This CDR3 is 19 amino acids long. After removal of 2 bases from V and 1 base from J, the junction contained 15 bases not matched to a gene. CDR1 and CDR2 from the germline V gene are SEHNR and FQNEAQ (reference sequence). The CDR3 sequence: CASSLRAGWSSGGQETQYF. CDR3 in DNA: TGTGCCAGCAGCTTAAGGGCGGGGTGGTCGAGCGGGGGCCAAGAGACCCAGTACTTC.

The J gene is TRBJ1-2, the V gene TRBV28; D gene uncertain. The CDR3 totals 14 residues. V was pared by 7 bases and J by 4 bases, with 16 bases between. Germline V gene lookup returns CDR1 MDHEN and CDR2 SYDVKM. CDR3 sequence: CASTPGTAVYGYTF. The CDR3 DNA follows: TGTGCCAGCACCCCGGGTACCGCGGTCTATGGCTACACCTTC.

In its sample, this clone was seen once. CDR3 in amino acids: CASSSLTSTDTQYF. The CDR3, as DNA: TGTGCCAGCAGTTCTCTCACTAGCACAGATACGCAGTATTTT. The gene calls are TRBV27 and TRBJ2-3; D gene uncertain. Germline-derived CDR1 and CDR2 are MNHEY and SMNVEV (reference sequence). CDR3 size: 14 residues. V lost 4 bases, J lost 0 bases, and 8 bases lay in between.

The chain uses TRBV5-1 and TRBJ2-7, with D possibly matching TRBD2 (5 bases). V was cut by 2 bases and J by 7 bases, with 34 bases left in between. The CDR3 extends over 20 amino acids. Germline values: CDR1 SGHRS, CDR2 YFSETQ. CDR3 DNA: TGCGCCAGCAGCTTCCCTCCCGGCGGGCAGTCTGGTTTATTCTCCGGGGAGCAGTACTTC. It encodes CASSFPPGGQSGLFSGEQYF.

The genes are TRBV6-5 and TRBJ2-7; unclear D gene. Trimming stripped 4 bases from V and 9 bases from J, with 16 bases between. The CDR3 is made up of 13 amino acids. The germline CDR1 and CDR2 sequences are MNHEY and SVGAGI. The DNA for the CDR3 is TGTGCCAGCAGTTCCGGGCCGCGTCTGAGGCAGTACTTC. It specifies CASSSGPRLRQYF.

This clone was observed a few times. The gene calls are TRBV19 and TRBJ2-1, with 9 bases aligning to TRBD2. Germline V gene sequence: CDR1 LNHDA, CDR2 SQIVND (reference sequence). The CDR3 spans 13 residues. The V segment lost 6 bases and the J segment 8 bases; nucleotides outside the gene matches: 5. CDR3 DNA: TGTGCCAGTAGGCGGGGGGGCAGGGATGAGCAGTTCTTC. Translation: CASRRGGRDEQFF.

The rearrangement uses TRBV5-1 and TRBJ2-5, with 10 nucleotides matching TRBD2. The germline V gene has CDR1 SGHRS and CDR2 YFSETQ. V lost 1 base to trimming and J lost 0 bases; unmatched junction nucleotides: 3. The CDR3 contains 16 residues. The CDR3 reads CASSLYLAGDQETQYF. The CDR3 DNA reads TGCGCCAGCAGCTTGTACCTAGCGGGGGACCAAGAGACCCAGTACTTC.

This rearrangement joins TRBV7-2 to TRBJ2-7, with 9 bases that match TRBD2. CDR3 size: 16 residues. V shed 2 bases and J 7 bases; nucleotides not matched to a gene: 12. Germline V lookup: CDR1 SGHTA, CDR2 FQGNSA. The CDR3 region is CASSLRVSGRPGEQYF. The CDR3 nucleotides read TGTGCCAGCAGCTTACGGGTCAGCGGGAGGCCAGGGGAGCAGTACTTC.

This clone has more than one count but fewer than ten. The chain carries TRBV7-8 and TRBJ2-7; D ambiguous. Between the trimmed V and J ends, which lost 3 bases and 7 bases, there was a span of 13 bases. The CDR3 totals 13 residues. Germline loops: CDR1 SGHVS, CDR2 FQNEAQ. CDR3 residues: CASSFVQVGEQYF. CDR3 sequence (DNA): TGTGCCAGCAGCTTTGTGCAGGTGGGGGAGCAGTACTTC.

The V gene is TRBV4-3, the J gene TRBJ2-1; 11 bases line up with TRBD2. V was pared by 0 bases and J by 8 bases, with 12 bases of the junction left unmatched. The CDR3 covers 18 residues. Germline CDR1 is LGHNA and CDR2 is YSLEER. CDR3 in DNA: TGCGCCAGCAGCCAAGACCCAATACTAGCGGGAGATGTCTATGAGCAGTTCTTC. As protein: CASSQDPILAGDVYEQFF.

The chain is built from TRBV19 and TRBJ1-2; D is possibly TRBD1 (6 bases). The V end was cut by 5 bases, the J end by 3 bases, with 19 bases between. The CDR3 runs to 16 residues. CDR1 is LNHDA, CDR2 SQIVND, per germline (reference sequence). The CDR3 protein is CASSSSEKGGDYGYTF. CDR3 DNA sequence: TGTGCCAGTAGTTCTTCGGAGAAGGGGGGGGACTATGGCTACACCTTC.